Each of the 28 T cell receptor beta chains below was sequenced from the same sample in a study of blood T cells in healthy people across ages. A sample-barcoded 5' primer and a J-beta primer mix were used in a second PCR of about 7 to 11 cycles. TCRdb re-called the 5' RACE reads through MiXCR, storing one row per CDR3 protein. This table has about 800,000 distinct CDR3 sequences, about 25% appearing once. This same sample was also part of a study on T cells of mothers and their children.

The sequenced sample consisted of blood. These receptors were collected from a boy aged 10-17 years in good health.

This chain uses TRBV7-9 with TRBJ1-6; D perhaps matches TRBD1 (6 bases). This CDR3 comprises 14 residues. CDR1 is SEHNR and CDR2 is FQNEAQ in the germline V gene (reference sequence). The V end was cut by 2 bases, the J end by 14 bases, with 16 bases between. CDR3 sequence reads: CASSLMGAHRTLHF. The DNA for the CDR3 is TGTGCCAGCAGCTTAATGGGGGCGCATCGGACCCTCCACTTT.

Only a few counts were recorded for this clonotype. The chain employs TRBV27 and TRBJ2-1, with D unresolved. V dropped 3 bases and J dropped 4 bases, with 13 bases sitting between them. CDR1 and CDR2 from the germline V gene are MNHEY and SMNVEV (reference sequence). CDR3 length: 15 amino acids. The CDR3 is CASSFGLVGYNEQFF. For the CDR3, the DNA is TGTGCCAGCAGTTTCGGGCTAGTGGGATACAATGAGCAGTTCTTC.

The chain combines TRBV6-1 with TRBJ1-6; 7 nucleotides align to TRBD1. The CDR3 is made up of 18 amino acids. V lost 6 bases, J lost 0 bases, and 11 bases stayed unmatched. From germline, CDR1 is MNHNS and CDR2 SASEGT. DNA of the CDR3: TGTGCCAGCAGAACAATTACAGGGGAAGTCTCCTATAATTCACCCCTCCACTTT. This encodes CASRTITGEVSYNSPLHF.

The V and J genes are TRBV12-3 or TRBV12-4 and TRBJ2-7; perhaps TRBD2 as D (5 bases). V was trimmed by 3 bases and J by 2 bases, leaving 8 bases between them. The CDR3 runs to 13 residues. The CDR3 loop is CASSFGIAYEQYF. Here the CDR3 DNA reads TGTGCCAGCAGTTTCGGGATAGCCTACGAGCAGTACTTC.

The chain joins TRBV9 to TRBJ2-2; D remains ambiguous. This CDR3 comprises 15 residues. Germline V gives CDR1 SGDLS, CDR2 YYNGEE. V lost 0 bases to trimming and J lost 8 bases, with 14 bases between them. The CDR3 DNA sequence: TGTGCCAGCAGCGTAGATGGCTCACACTGGGGGGAGCTGTTTTTT. Encoded protein: CASSVDGSHWGELFF. The full variable domain, rest sourced from reference TRBV9 and TRBJ2-2, is DSGVTQTPKHLITATGQRVTLRCSPRSGDLSVYWYQQSLDQGLQFLIQYYNGEERAKGNILERFSAQQFPDLHSELNLSSLELGDSALYFCASSVDGSHWGELFFGEGSRLTVL.

The chain links TRBV6-5 to TRBJ1-6; D is uncertain. The V end was cut by 2 bases, the J end by 8 bases, with 7 bases between. Germline V gene sequence: CDR1 MNHEY, CDR2 SVGAGI. The CDR3 totals 13 residues. CDR3 sequence (DNA): TGTGCCAGCAGTTACGCCGGGGATTCACCCCTCCACTTT. Protein sequence: CASSYAGDSPLHF.

The chain recombines TRBV5-1 with TRBJ1-2, with D unresolved. The germline gives CDR1 SGHRS, CDR2 YFSETQ. This CDR3 spans 12 amino acids. V was cut by 0 bases and J by 8 bases, with 8 bases left in between. CDR3 loop: CASSLGSVGYTF. CDR3 bases: TGCGCCAGCAGCTTGGGCAGTGTCGGCTACACCTTC.

CDR3 loop: CSVQGGLAGGPSNEQFF. CDR3 coding DNA: TGCAGCGTCCAAGGGGGACTAGCGGGAGGGCCCTCGAATGAGCAGTTCTTC. V usage is TRBV29-1 and J usage is TRBJ2-7; TRBD2 matches at 16 bases. The J call may be wrong; the DNA end is better matched by TRBJ2-1. The CDR3 extends over 17 amino acids. Germline V CDR1 and CDR2: SQVTM, ANQGSEA.

A few counts support this clonotype. The chain employs TRBV19 and TRBJ1-1; D not resolved. Deletions cut 5 bases from V and 3 bases from J, with 13 bases between. This CDR3 spans 14 amino acids. The germline gives CDR1 LNHDA, CDR2 SQIVND (reference sequence). The CDR3 protein is CASSLLIWDTEAFF. In DNA, the CDR3 is TGTGCCAGTAGTCTCTTAATCTGGGACACTGAAGCTTTCTTT.

This clonotype was detected only a few times. The genes are TRBV7-9 and TRBJ2-1; D possibly corresponds to TRBD2 (5 bases). The CDR3 has 13 amino acids. V gave up 5 bases and J gave up 7 bases, with 12 bases separating them. CDR1 and CDR2 (germline): SEHNR, FQNEAQ (reference sequence). The CDR3 protein is CASSARTGNEQFF. The CDR3, as DNA: TGTGCCAGCAGCGCCCGGACTGGGAATGAGCAGTTCTTC.

This clonotype has a handful of counts. The genes are TRBV5-1 and TRBJ1-2; D is unresolved. Germline V lookup: CDR1 SGHRS, CDR2 YFSETQ. V lost 0 bases and J 6 bases, leaving 9 bases between the germline ends. The length of the CDR3 is 13 residues. The CDR3 bases are TGCGCCAGCAGCTTGGAGGGTCTAGATGGCTACACCTTC. Translating it yields CASSLEGLDGYTF.

V usage is TRBV19 and J usage is TRBJ1-5; TRBD1 matches at 7 bases. The CDR3 consists of 15 residues. CDR1 and CDR2 (germline): LNHDA, SQIVND (reference sequence). The trim removed 5 bases at V and 0 bases at J, leaving 4 bases unmatched. The CDR3 spells CASSPNRGSNQPQHF. CDR3 nucleotide sequence: TGTGCCAGTAGTCCTAACAGGGGTAGCAATCAGCCCCAGCATTTT.

This CDR3 is CASSLDAGEQYF. The CDR3 DNA reads as TGTGCCAGCAGCTTAGACGCTGGGGAGCAGTACTTC. The genes are TRBV7-8 and TRBJ2-5, with D perhaps matching TRBD2 (5 bases). The CDR3 extends over 12 amino acids. Looked up from germline, CDR1 is SGHVS and CDR2 is FQNEAQ. Trimming removed 1 base at V and 11 bases at J, with 11 bases between.

This rearrangement joins TRBV28 to TRBJ2-7; D is undetermined. The CDR3 spans 15 residues. Trimming cost V 1 base and J 6 bases, with 16 bases left between them. CDR1 is MDHEN and CDR2 is SYDVKM in the germline V gene. CDR3 in DNA: TGTGCCAGCAGTTTATCGGGCCGTTCCTCGGGCGAGCAGTACTTC. It translates to CASSLSGRSSGEQYF.

A note on this clonotype: At one boundary the junction diverges from the germline segment, which might be a read error. This chain links TRBV4-1 with TRBJ2-3; D might be TRBD1 (6 bases). Per germline, CDR1 MGHRA and CDR2 YSYEKL. The CDR3 runs to 14 residues. The CDR3 loop reads CASSQDPQTGTQYF. DNA for the CDR3: TGCGCCAGCAGCCAAGATCCTCAGACAGGTACGCAGTATTTT.

This clonotype was recorded a few times. The CDR3 loop reads CASSQAGLARANEQFF. The CDR3 coding sequence is TGTGCCAGCAGCCAGGCGGGGCTAGCCAGGGCCAATGAGCAGTTCTTC. This chain links TRBV7-8 with TRBJ2-1; tentatively, D is TRBD2 (6 bases). The germline V gene encodes CDR1 SGHVS and CDR2 FQNEAQ. The CDR3 loop spans 16 amino acids. V lost 5 bases, J lost 6 bases, and 20 bases lay in between.

In its sample, this clonotype was seen a few times. This chain joins TRBV6-2 or TRBV6-3 and TRBJ2-3, with 11 bases lining up with TRBD2. The germline V gene encodes CDR1 MNHEY and CDR2 SVGEGT. Losses at the gene ends were 5 bases for V and 7 bases for J; bases not matched to a gene: 5. The CDR3 totals 14 residues. The CDR3 region has the DNA TGTGCCAGCAGTCCACTAGCGGGAGTGAATACGCAGTATTTT. Residues: CASSPLAGVNTQYF.

This clonotype appeared a few times. In DNA, the CDR3 is TGCGCCAGCAGCCCGGGACAGAATTCCTACGAGCAGTACTTC. It specifies CASSPGQNSYEQYF. The J gene is TRBJ2-5, the V gene TRBV4-3; 7 positions match TRBD1. The J call may be wrong; the DNA end is better matched by TRBJ2-7. In germline, CDR1 is LGHNA, CDR2 YSLEER. There are 14 residues in the CDR3.

The chain carries TRBV29-1 and TRBJ2-7; D unresolved. Germline CDR1 reads SQVTM; CDR2 reads ANQGSEA. V lost 0 bases, J lost 4 bases, and 4 bases lay in between. The CDR3 is 11 residues long. CDR3 loop: CSVEDFYEQYF. CDR3 bases: TGCAGCGTTGAAGATTTTTACGAGCAGTACTTC.

This clonotype was counted once. This rearrangement joins TRBV5-6 to TRBJ2-5; 7 positions match TRBD1. This CDR3 has 15 residues. CDR1 is SGHDT, CDR2 YYEEEE, per germline. J was trimmed by 5 bases and V by 4 bases; bases with no gene match: 11. The CDR3 DNA follows: TGTGCCAGCAGCAACTCCCTAACAGGGGATGAGACCCAGTACTTC. It is translated as CASSNSLTGDETQYF.

The chain is built from TRBV2 and TRBJ2-3, with D perhaps TRBD2 (6 bases). Per the germline V gene, CDR1 is SNHLY and CDR2 is FYNNEI. V was shortened by 5 bases and J by 1 base, with 19 bases between the two germline ends. The CDR3 sequence is 17 residues long. The CDR3 region is CASSTGLPRLGTDTQYF. CDR3 in DNA: TGTGCCAGCAGTACGGGACTCCCTCGGCTCGGCACAGATACGCAGTATTTT.

This clonotype was seen a few times. V gene TRBV20-1 combines with J gene TRBJ2-2; 9 positions agree with TRBD2. Trimming removed 0 bases from V and 3 bases from J; junction bases left unmatched: 14. The CDR3 sequence is 19 residues long. Germline assignment: CDR1 DFQATT and CDR2 SNEGSKA (reference sequence). The DNA for the CDR3 is TGCAGTGCTAGAGATGCGTCAGGCGCGGGAGGGAGTTACACCGGGGAGCTGTTTTTT. It is translated as CSARDASGAGGSYTGELFF.

This clonotype occurred a few times. The gene calls are TRBV12-3 or TRBV12-4 and TRBJ2-7; D might be TRBD1 or TRBD2, each matching 6 bases. The CDR3 totals 14 residues. V lost 4 bases to trimming and J lost 3 bases, with 13 bases between them. CDR3 coding DNA: TGTGCCAGCAGTTCGGGGGCGGGACTCTACGAGCAGTACTTC. Protein: CASSSGAGLYEQYF.

In this sample, this clonotype turned up a few times. V and J are TRBV2 and TRBJ1-5; possible D gene TRBD1, 5 bases. CDR3 size: 15 residues. Germline CDR1 and CDR2: SNHLY and FYNNEI. V shed 5 bases and J shed 3 bases, with 14 bases lying between them. CDR3 loop: CASSPGRQANQPQHF. The CDR3 DNA reads as TGTGCCAGCAGTCCAGGGAGGCAGGCCAATCAGCCCCAGCATTTT. Using reference TRBV2 and TRBJ1-5 for the parts outside the CDR3, the full variable domain is EPEVTQTPSHQVTQMGQEVILRCVPISNHLYFYWYRQILGQKVEFLVSFYNNEISEKSEIFDDQFSVERPDGSNFTLKIRSTKLEDSAMYFCASSPGRQANQPQHFGDGTRLSIL.

The chain links TRBV4-3 to TRBJ2-5; 14 nucleotides agree with TRBD2. The CDR3 runs 20 residues. CDR1 is LGHNA and CDR2 is YSLEER in the germline V gene. J gave up 0 bases and V 3 bases, and 12 bases lay outside the gene matches. CDR3 amino acids: CASSHAGTSGSGGYQETQYF. The DNA of the CDR3 is TGCGCCAGCAGCCACGCAGGGACTAGCGGGAGTGGGGGGTACCAAGAGACCCAGTACTTC.

The chain uses TRBV6-6 and TRBJ2-1; 9 bases are a match to TRBD2. The V segment lost 7 bases and the J segment 4 bases; nucleotides outside the gene matches: 8. Germline V gene lookup returns CDR1 MNHNY and CDR2 SVGAGI (reference sequence). This CDR3 has 15 amino acids. For the CDR3, the DNA is TGTGCCAGCACCTTAGCGGGAGTATCATACAATGAGCAGTTCTTC. It yields the protein CASTLAGVSYNEQFF.

The table lists this clonotype with a few counts. The V gene is TRBV7-2, the J gene TRBJ2-5; D may be TRBD1 or TRBD2 (5 bases each). Per germline, CDR1 SGHTA and CDR2 FQGNSA. The V end was cut by 5 bases, the J end by 3 bases, with 10 bases between. This CDR3 comprises 13 residues. The CDR3 DNA reads as TGTGCCAGCAGCCCGAGAGGGGAAGAGACCCAGTACTTC. Its translation is CASSPRGEETQYF.

V gene TRBV6-2 or TRBV6-3 combines with J gene TRBJ2-2; D remains ambiguous. Germline assignment: CDR1 MNHEY and CDR2 SVGEGT. V was pared by 0 bases and J by 3 bases, with 8 bases between. There are 15 residues in the CDR3. The CDR3 bases are TGTGCCAGCAGTTACTCGCCGGAGTACACCGGGGAGCTGTTTTTT. Translating it yields CASSYSPEYTGELFF.